A single sample is the source of the 17 T cell receptor beta chains below, sequenced in a study of cytomegalovirus exposure and HLA in healthy donors. A multiplex PCR was run with 60 Vbeta primers and 13 Jbeta primers. Clones were read by immunoSEQ multiplex PCR, and TCRdb kept only the in-frame ones, dropping some. In all, the sample yields about 74,000 clones. The sample comprised PBMCs. These receptors all come from a female donor in good health and CMV-seropositive.

The chain couples TRBV28 to TRBJ2-1; 12 bases map to TRBD2. The CDR3 totals 14 residues. J was trimmed by 9 bases and V by 6 bases; bases with no gene match: 6. Germline V gene lookup returns CDR1 MDHEN and CDR2 SYDVKM. The DNA for the CDR3 is TGTGCCAGCAGGCCTAGCGGGAGGGGTTCTGAGCAGTTCTTC. As protein: CASRPSGRGSEQFF.

This sequence joins TRBV5-6 and TRBJ1-2, with D uncertain. The CDR3 spans 13 residues. V was clipped by 0 bases and J by 8 bases, with 11 bases between them. Germline V gives CDR1 SGHDT, CDR2 YYEEEE. CDR3 region: CASSLAAGFGYTF. CDR3 DNA: TGTGCCAGCAGCTTGGCGGCAGGTTTCGGCTACACCTTC. Together with reference TRBV5-6 and TRBJ1-2, the CDR3 gives the full variable domain: DAGVTQSPTHLIKTRGQQVTLRCSPKSGHDTVSWYQQALGQGPQFIFQYYEEEERQRGNFPDRFSGHQFPNYSSELNVNALLLGDSALYLCASSLAAGFGYTFGSGTRLTVV.

V is TRBV7-8 and J is TRBJ1-2; TRBD1 aligns across 9 bases. The trim removed 0 bases at V and 4 bases at J, leaving 9 bases unmatched. Germline V gene sequence: CDR1 SGHVS, CDR2 FQNEAQ. The CDR3 has 17 amino acids. CDR3 sequence: CASSLAPGTGRGYGYTF. The DNA of the CDR3 is TGTGCCAGCAGCTTAGCACCCGGGACAGGGAGAGGCTATGGCTACACCTTC.

V is TRBV9 and J is TRBJ2-1, with TRBD2 matching over 7 bases. CDR3 length: 17 amino acids. Germline lookup yields CDR1 SGDLS and CDR2 YYNGEE. V lost 4 bases to trimming and J lost 7 bases; unmatched junction nucleotides: 17. DNA for the CDR3: TGTGCCAGCAGCACTCGCTCCGGCGGGGGTATCAAAAATGAGCAGTTCTTC. This sequence encodes CASSTRSGGGIKNEQFF.

Written as DNA, the CDR3 is TGCGCCAGCAGCCAATCCCTGGGCAACAATGAGCAGTTCTTC. It is translated as CASSQSLGNNEQFF. The gene calls are TRBV4-3 and TRBJ2-1; D not certain. CDR1 is LGHNA and CDR2 is YSLEER in the germline V gene. The CDR3 length is 14 residues. The V end was cut by 2 bases, the J end by 5 bases, with 10 bases between.

The chain is built from TRBV6-6 and TRBJ2-7, with D unclear. V lost 0 bases, J lost 7 bases, and 10 bases lay in between. The CDR3 runs to 13 residues. Germline V gives CDR1 MNHNY, CDR2 SVGAGI (reference sequence). CDR3 region: CASSYSLVREQYF. As DNA, the CDR3 is TGTGCCAGCAGTTACTCCCTAGTTCGAGAGCAGTACTTC.

This chain uses TRBV6-1 with TRBJ2-7; perhaps TRBD1 as D (6 bases). Germline V gene sequence: CDR1 MNHNS, CDR2 SASEGT. The V end was cut by 7 bases, the J end by 1 base, with 14 bases between. The CDR3 sequence is 14 residues long. The CDR3 nucleotides read TGTGCCAGCATTTGGGACAAAGGTTCCTACGAGCAGTACTTC. The encoded protein is CASIWDKGSYEQYF.

The chain links TRBV7-2 to TRBJ1-5; 7 bases match TRBD1. V dropped 2 bases and J dropped 3; count of bases not matched to a gene: 7. CDR3 size: 16 residues. Looked up from germline, CDR1 is SGHTA and CDR2 is FQGNSA. DNA for the CDR3: TGTGCCAGCAGCTTAACTAAGGGACAGCACAATCAGCCCCAGCATTTT. This encodes CASSLTKGQHNQPQHF.

The chain couples TRBV11-3 to TRBJ2-7; D ambiguous. The V end lost 1 base, the J end lost 3 bases, and 10 bases lay between the germline ends. The CDR3 loop spans 14 amino acids. In germline, CDR1 is SGHNT, CDR2 YENEEA. The CDR3 nucleotides are TGTGCCAGCAGCTTAGGAGCAGGATACTACGAGCAGTACTTC. Protein sequence: CASSLGAGYYEQYF.

The rearrangement uses TRBV7-9 and TRBJ1-4; 7 bases agree with TRBD1. The CDR3 runs 14 residues. Trimming cost V 5 bases and J 3 bases; bases outside gene matches: 3. From germline, CDR1 is SEHNR and CDR2 FQNEAQ (reference sequence). This chain's CDR3 is CASSPGQPNEKLFF. In DNA, the CDR3 is TGTGCCAGCAGCCCGGGACAGCCTAATGAAAAACTGTTTTTT.

The rearrangement uses TRBV2 and TRBJ2-1; 7 nucleotides agree with TRBD2. CDR1 SNHLY and CDR2 FYNNEI come from the germline V gene. The CDR3 sequence is 15 residues long. V trimming: 1 base; J trimming: 4 bases; junction bases outside the gene matches: 4. The CDR3 region has the DNA TGTGCCAGCAGTGAAGGGGAGGGGTCATACAATGAGCAGTTCTTC. Protein product: CASSEGEGSYNEQFF.

V is TRBV28 and J is TRBJ1-1; tentatively, D is TRBD1 (5 bases). Germline CDR1 reads MDHEN; CDR2 reads SYDVKM. CDR3 length: 14 amino acids. The ends were cut back, 3 bases at V and 2 bases at J, with 10 bases in the middle. DNA of the CDR3: TGTGCCAGCAGTTTGACAGTCCTCAACACTGAAGCTTTCTTT. This sequence encodes CASSLTVLNTEAFF.

Of note for this clone: At one end, the junction sequence differs from germline, possibly due to a read error. This sequence joins TRBV15 and TRBJ2-7; 9 bases match TRBD2. Looked up from germline, CDR1 is LNHNV and CDR2 is YYDKDF (reference sequence). The CDR3 totals 14 residues. The CDR3 DNA sequence: TGTGCCACAAGCATAGCGGGGGTGACCTACGAGCAGTACTTC. This translates into CATSIAGVTYEQYF. The full variable domain, completed using reference TRBV15 and TRBJ2-7, is DAMVIQNPRYQVTQFGKPVTLSCSQTLNHNVMYWYQQKSSQAPKLLFHYYDKDFNNEADTPDNFQSRRPNTSFCFLDIRSPGLGDTAMYLCATSIAGVTYEQYFGPGTRLTVT.

The rearrangement links TRBV9 to TRBJ1-4, with D possibly TRBD1 on 5 matching bases. The CDR3 consists of 14 residues. V was pared by 3 bases and J by 4 bases, with 10 bases between. Looked up from germline, CDR1 is SGDLS and CDR2 is YYNGEE. The CDR3 bases are TGTGCCAGCAGCGAGACAGTACTTAATGAAAAACTGTTTTTT. Translating it yields CASSETVLNEKLFF.

The genes are TRBV29-1 and TRBJ1-1, with TRBD1 matching 8 bases. The length of the CDR3 is 14 residues. Losses at the gene ends were 5 bases for V and 3 bases for J; bases not matched to a gene: 8. Germline V gene data show CDR1 as SQVTM and CDR2 as ANQGSEA. The CDR3 DNA sequence: TGCAGCGTTAATCAGGGGGCATTGGACACTGAAGCTTTCTTT. Translation gives CSVNQGALDTEAFF.

The chain joins TRBV30 to TRBJ2-3; 9 nucleotides align to TRBD2. CDR3 length: 16 amino acids. The germline CDR1 and CDR2 sequences are GTSNPN and SVGIG (reference sequence). The J segment lost 2 bases and the V segment lost 0 bases, leaving 6 bases of the junction unmatched. The CDR3 spells CAWSVYASGATDTQYF. CDR3 nucleotides: TGTGCCTGGAGTGTATATGCTAGCGGGGCCACAGATACGCAGTATTTT.

The rearrangement uses TRBV7-9 and TRBJ2-5; D gene ambiguous. Trimming removed 5 bases at V and 4 bases at J, with 5 bases between. From germline, CDR1 is SEHNR and CDR2 FQNEAQ (reference sequence). This CDR3 region has 11 residues. For the CDR3, the DNA is TGTGCCAGCAGCCCTCGAGAGACCCAGTACTTC. Translated: CASSPRETQYF.